The entry below gives a single TCR beta chain sequence along with its context. No antigen is known for it. This entry is derived from a study of T cell responses to AZD1222 COVID-19 vaccine. Overall study findings and caveats: White British ancestry dominated among donors, who included more females, and clonal diversity was possibly underestimated. Targeting of unmutated variant regions was reportedly seen in nearly half of spike-specific TCRs. Sampling captured repertoires only after the peak T cell response. Spike-specific TCR breadth rose after two AZD1222 doses, and depth rose as well.

Assay used: immunoSEQ multiplex PCR; TCRdb lists only in-frame clones, some missing. The table has about 140,000 clones, about 90% seen once; the top ten hold under 3.5%. The input for sequencing was peripheral blood, taken on day 0 of AZD1222 vaccination. The receptor was derived from an adult in good health.

The CDR3 coding sequence is TGTGCCAGTAGTATTTTTGGGATATCAGGGGAGAAACAAGAGACCCAGTACTTC. This encodes CASSIFGISGEKQETQYF. The V call is TRBV19, the J call TRBJ2-5, with D perhaps TRBD1 (6 bases). The germline V gene has CDR1 LNHDA and CDR2 SQIVND (reference sequence). Trimming stripped 3 bases from V and 2 bases from J, with 22 bases between. The CDR3 loop spans 18 amino acids.